This T cell receptor beta chain was recovered during a study of T cell responses to AZD1222 COVID-19 vaccine. This CDR3 is built from 15 residues. Germline loops: CDR1 SGHRS, CDR2 YFSETQ. Libraries were prepared by immunoSEQ multiplex PCR; TCRdb keeps only in-frame clonotypes and omits some of them. This repertoire shows approximately 130,000 clones, around 89% found once; its top ten account for 11%. As for this clone: Its antigen is currently unknown. The junction differs from germline at one of its ends, possibly a read error.

Study-level results: In a largely white British group with more females than males, clonal diversity was possibly underestimated. Compared with day 0, the breadth and depth of the Spike-specific TCR repertoire rose significantly after two doses of AZD1222.

The chain carries TRBV5-1 and TRBJ2-5; 7 positions agree with TRBD1. The clonotype was recovered from an adult in good health. Specimen: peripheral blood, collected on day 0 of MenACWY control vaccination. The CDR3 coding sequence is TGCGCCAGCAGTTTGGGACGACAGGGCGGCGAGACCCAGTACTTC. The encoded protein is CASSLGRQGGETQYF.